This entry features one T cell receptor (beta chain) sequence. Its antigen remains unknown. Unstimulated Tregs (CD4+CD25+CD127-) and CD4+CD25- non-Tregs were sorted from PBMCs. Before regulatory T cell sorting, thawed PBMCs rested overnight at 37°C in roughly 200 IU/ml IL-2. The data originate from a study of Tregs in tolerant kidney transplant recipients. Findings of the study overall: Findings come from small patient numbers and require larger validation. Biological reproducibility was not directly addressed in this study.

The CDR3 totals 18 residues. In germline, CDR1 is MNHNS, CDR2 SASEGT. After removal of 4 bases from V and 4 bases from J, the junction contained 11 bases not matched to a gene. The repertoire was sequenced with immunoSEQ multiplex PCR; TCRdb's copy has only in-frame clones and lacks some. The repertoire holds fewer than 80,000 clones, with 98% as singletons. The chain links TRBV6-1 to TRBJ2-3; 13 bases are shared with TRBD2. The material was Tregs from blood, obtained before the transplant. This TCR derives from a human donor who received a combined kidney and bone marrow transplant. CDR3 sequence (DNA): TGTGCCAGCAGTGGGGCCCGGGGGACTAGCGGGATGTCAGATACGCAGTATTTT. It codes for CASSGARGTSGMSDTQYF.